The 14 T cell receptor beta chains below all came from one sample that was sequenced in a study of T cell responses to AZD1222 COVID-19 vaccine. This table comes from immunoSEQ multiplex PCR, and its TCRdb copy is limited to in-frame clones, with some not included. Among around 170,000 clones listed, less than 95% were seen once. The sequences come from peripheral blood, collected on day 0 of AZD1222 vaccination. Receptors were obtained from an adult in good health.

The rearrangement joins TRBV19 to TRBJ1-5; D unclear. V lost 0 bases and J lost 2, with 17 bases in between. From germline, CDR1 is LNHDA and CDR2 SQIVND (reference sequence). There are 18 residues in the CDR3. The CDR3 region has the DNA TGTGCCAGTAGTATAGAGTACGGGATGGGTGTGGGCAATCAGCCCCAGCATTTT. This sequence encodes CASSIEYGMGVGNQPQHF.

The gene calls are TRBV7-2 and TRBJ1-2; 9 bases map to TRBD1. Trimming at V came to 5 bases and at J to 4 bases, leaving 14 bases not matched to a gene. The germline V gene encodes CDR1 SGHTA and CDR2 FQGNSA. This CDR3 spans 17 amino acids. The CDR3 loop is CASSQRTGGAFGYGYTF. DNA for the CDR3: TGTGCCAGCAGCCAAAGAACAGGGGGCGCTTTTGGCTATGGCTACACCTTC.

The CDR3 DNA sequence: TGTGCCAGCAGCTTTACAGACTACGAGCAGTACTTC. Its translation is CASSFTDYEQYF. The chain recombines TRBV11-1 with TRBJ2-7; no firm D call. V was trimmed by 3 bases and J by 3 bases, leaving 6 bases between them. CDR3 length: 12 amino acids. CDR1 is SGHAT, CDR2 FQDESV, per germline (reference sequence).

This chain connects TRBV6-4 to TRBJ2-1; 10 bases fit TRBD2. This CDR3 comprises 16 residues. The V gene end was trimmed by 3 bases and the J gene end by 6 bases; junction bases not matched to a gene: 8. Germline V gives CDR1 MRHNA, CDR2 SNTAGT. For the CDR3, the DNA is TGTGCCAGCAGTGAAACCGTCTCTAGCGGGAGCAATGAGCAGTTCTTC. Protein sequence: CASSETVSSGSNEQFF.

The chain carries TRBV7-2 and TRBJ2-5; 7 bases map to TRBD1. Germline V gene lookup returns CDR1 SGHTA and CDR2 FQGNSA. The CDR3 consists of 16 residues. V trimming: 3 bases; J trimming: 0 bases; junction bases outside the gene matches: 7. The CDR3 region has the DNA TGTGCCAGCAGCTTCCCGGGACAGTTGAACCAAGAGACCCAGTACTTC. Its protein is CASSFPGQLNQETQYF. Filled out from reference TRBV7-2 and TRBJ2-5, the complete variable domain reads GAGVSQSPSNKVTEKGKDVELRCDPISGHTALYWYRQSLGQGLEFLIYFQGNSAPDKSGLPSDRFSAERTGGSVSTLTIQRTQQEDSAVYLCASSFPGQLNQETQYFGPGTRLLVL.

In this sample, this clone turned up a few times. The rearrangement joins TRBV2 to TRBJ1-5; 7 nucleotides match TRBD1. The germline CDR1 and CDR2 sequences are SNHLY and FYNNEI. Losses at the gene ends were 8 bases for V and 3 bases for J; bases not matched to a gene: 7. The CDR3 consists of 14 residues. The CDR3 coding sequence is TGTGCCAGCGCCTGGGGACAGAACAATCAGCCCCAGCATTTT. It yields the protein CASAWGQNNQPQHF.

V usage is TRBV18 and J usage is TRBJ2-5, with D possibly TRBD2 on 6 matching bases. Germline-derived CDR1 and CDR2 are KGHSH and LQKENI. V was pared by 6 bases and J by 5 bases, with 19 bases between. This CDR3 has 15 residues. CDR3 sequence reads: CASSFGTDSAETQYF. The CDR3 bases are TGTGCCAGCTCGTTTGGGACTGACTCAGCGGAGACCCAGTACTTC.

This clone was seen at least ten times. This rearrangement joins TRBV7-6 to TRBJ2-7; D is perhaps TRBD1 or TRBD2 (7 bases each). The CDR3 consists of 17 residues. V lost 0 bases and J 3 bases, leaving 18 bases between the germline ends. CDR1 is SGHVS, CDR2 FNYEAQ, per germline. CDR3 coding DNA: TGTGCCAGCAGCTTAGCGCAGGGGTCAGGGGGGGACTACGAGCAGTACTTC. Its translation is CASSLAQGSGGDYEQYF.

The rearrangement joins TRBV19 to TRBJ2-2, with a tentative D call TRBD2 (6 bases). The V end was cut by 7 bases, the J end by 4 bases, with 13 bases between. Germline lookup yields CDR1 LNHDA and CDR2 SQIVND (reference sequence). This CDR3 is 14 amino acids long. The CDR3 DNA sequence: TGTGCCAGTATTCCGGGGGTGAGCACCGGGGAGCTGTTTTTT. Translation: CASIPGVSTGELFF.

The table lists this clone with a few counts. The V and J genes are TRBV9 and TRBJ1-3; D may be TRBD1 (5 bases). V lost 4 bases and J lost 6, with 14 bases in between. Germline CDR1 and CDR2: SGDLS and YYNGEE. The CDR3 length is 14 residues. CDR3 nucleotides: TGTGCCAGCAGCAGGGGAAGTGAGTTAAACACCATATATTTT. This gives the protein CASSRGSELNTIYF.

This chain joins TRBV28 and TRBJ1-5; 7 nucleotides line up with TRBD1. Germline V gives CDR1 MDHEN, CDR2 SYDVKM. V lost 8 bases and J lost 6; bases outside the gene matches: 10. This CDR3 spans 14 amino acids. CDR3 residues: CASLSTGIRQPQHF. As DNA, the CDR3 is TGTGCCAGCCTATCGACAGGGATTCGTCAGCCCCAGCATTTT.

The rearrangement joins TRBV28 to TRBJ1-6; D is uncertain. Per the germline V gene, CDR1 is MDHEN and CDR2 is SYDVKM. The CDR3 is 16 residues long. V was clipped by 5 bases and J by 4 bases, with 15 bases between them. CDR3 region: CASSRAPQAYNSPLHF. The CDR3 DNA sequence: TGTGCCAGCAGTCGTGCTCCTCAGGCGTATAATTCACCCCTCCACTTT.

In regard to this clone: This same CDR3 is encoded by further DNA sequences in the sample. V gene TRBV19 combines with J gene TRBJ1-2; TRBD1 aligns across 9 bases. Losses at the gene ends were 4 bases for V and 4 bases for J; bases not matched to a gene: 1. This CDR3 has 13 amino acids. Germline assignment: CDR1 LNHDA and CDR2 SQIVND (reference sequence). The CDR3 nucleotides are TGTGCCAGTAGTAAGGACAGGGGCTATGGCTACACCTTC. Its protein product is CASSKDRGYGYTF.

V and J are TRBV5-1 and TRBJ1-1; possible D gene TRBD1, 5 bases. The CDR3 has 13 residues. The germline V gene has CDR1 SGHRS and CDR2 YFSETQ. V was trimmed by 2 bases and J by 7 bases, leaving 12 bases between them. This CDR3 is CASSFNPGGEAFF. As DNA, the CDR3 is TGCGCCAGCAGCTTCAACCCCGGGGGTGAAGCTTTCTTT.